Listed below are T cell receptor beta chains from one sample, sequenced in a study of blood T cell repertoires in COVID-19. Sequenced by immunoSEQ multiplex PCR; TCRdb stores in-frame clones only, minus some. The table records 55,000 to 65,000 clones, approximately 79% of them present only once. The sequenced sample was peripheral blood. These receptors were collected from a man aged 60 to 69 with acute or convalescent COVID-19. Each CDR3 is given with its conserved first and last residue. The D gene is left open where the match is weak. Some rows have no size entry. The others give once, few or many, or a class for an expanded clone.

J: TRBJ2-7
size: NA
V: TRBV28
D: NA
CDR3: CASSSSLLPSYEQYF
DNA: TGTGCCAGCAGTTCTTCATTACTCCCCTCCTACGAGCAGTACTTC

J: TRBJ2-5
size: NA
V: TRBV29-1
D: TRBD2
CDR3: CSVCLAGGPGETQYF
DNA: TGCAGCGTGTGTCTAGCGGGAGGGCCTGGGGAGACCCAGTACTTC

J: TRBJ2-5
size: NA
V: TRBV6-5
D: TRBD2
CDR3: CASSYSGTTKETQYF
DNA: TGTGCCAGCAGTTACTCGGGGACTACCAAAGAGACCCAGTACTTC

J: TRBJ2-1
size: NA
V: TRBV27
D: NA
CDR3: CASSLEGWMGSQDYNEQFF
DNA: TGTGCCAGCAGTTTAGAAGGTTGGATGGGCAGCCAAGACTACAATGAGCAGTTCTTC

J: TRBJ2-2
size: NA
V: TRBV4-2
D: NA
CDR3: CASSHNPAGTGELFF
DNA: TGTGCCAGCAGCCACAATCCCGCCGGGACCGGGGAGCTGTTTTTT

J: TRBJ2-1
size: NA
V: TRBV12-3/TRBV12-4
D: NA
CDR3: CAIEPPGYNEQFF
DNA: TGTGCCATCGAACCCCCGGGCTACAATGAGCAGTTCTTC

J: TRBJ2-7
size: many
V: TRBV7-9
D: NA
CDR3: CASSPPEVSYEQYF
DNA: TGTGCCAGCAGCCCCCCCGAGGTCTCCTACGAGCAGTACTTC

J: TRBJ2-7
size: few
V: TRBV10-3
D: TRBD2
CDR3: CAISRGVGFYEQYF
DNA: TGTGCCATCAGTCGGGGGGTCGGATTTTACGAGCAGTACTTC

J: TRBJ2-4
size: NA
V: TRBV28
D: NA
CDR3: CASSRRGTQLAKNIQYF
DNA: TGTGCCAGCAGCCGCCGAGGCACTCAATTAGCCAAAAACATTCAGTACTTC

J: TRBJ2-3
size: NA
V: TRBV9
D: NA
CDR3: CASSVAPLDTQYF
DNA: TGTGCCAGCAGCGTAGCCCCTCTTGATACGCAGTATTTT

J: TRBJ2-1
size: NA
V: TRBV7-2
D: NA
CDR3: CASSNPWGSVQFF
DNA: TGTGCCAGCAGCAACCCCTGGGGCTCCGTACAGTTCTTC

J: TRBJ2-7
size: NA
V: TRBV30
D: NA
CDR3: CAWNKPQVNEQYF
DNA: TGTGCCTGGAATAAACCCCAGGTCAACGAGCAGTACTTC

J: TRBJ1-5
size: once
V: TRBV6-2/TRBV6-3
D: TRBD1
CDR3: CASSYDRGRGNQPQHF
DNA: TGTGCCAGCAGTTACGACAGGGGGAGAGGAAATCAGCCCCAGCATTTT

J: TRBJ1-2
size: NA
V: TRBV28
D: NA
CDR3: CASSPDLNGGYTF
DNA: TGTGCCAGCAGCCCCGACTTGAACGGGGGCTACACCTTC

J: TRBJ1-2
size: NA
V: TRBV4-3
D: NA
CDR3: CASSQERRASGYTF
DNA: TGCGCCAGCAGCCAAGAAAGGCGAGCGAGCGGCTACACCTTC

J: TRBJ2-7
size: NA
V: TRBV10-1
D: TRBD1
CDR3: CASSEGTGTSYEQYF
DNA: TGCGCCAGCAGTGAGGGGACAGGGACCTCCTACGAGCAGTACTTC

J: TRBJ2-5
size: NA
V: TRBV5-5
D: NA
CDR3: CASSLALDQTQYF
DNA: TGTGCCAGCAGCTTGGCCCTAGATCAGACCCAGTACTTC

J: TRBJ2-3
size: NA
V: TRBV7-2
D: NA
CDR3: CASSLSRGSTDTQYF
DNA: TGTGCCAGCAGCTTAAGCAGAGGGAGCACAGATACGCAGTATTTT

J: TRBJ1-3
size: NA
V: TRBV28
D: NA
CDR3: CASSSPSTASGNTIYF
DNA: TGTGCCAGCAGTTCCCCGTCGACAGCCTCTGGAAACACCATATATTTT

J: TRBJ2-1
size: few
V: TRBV5-5
D: NA
CDR3: CASSLGLMNEQFF
DNA: TGTGCCAGCAGCTTGGGACTGATGAATGAGCAGTTCTTC

J: TRBJ2-2
size: NA
V: TRBV24-1
D: NA
CDR3: CATSDPRMGDTGELFF
DNA: TGTGCCACCAGTGATCCTAGGATGGGAGACACCGGGGAGCTGTTTTTT

J: TRBJ2-3
size: NA
V: TRBV7-3
D: NA
CDR3: CASSLIGSGADTQYF
DNA: TGTGCCAGCAGCTTAATCGGCAGCGGCGCAGATACGCAGTATTTT

J: TRBJ1-1
size: once
V: TRBV19
D: NA
CDR3: CASSGGGYTEAFF
DNA: TGTGCCAGTAGTGGGGGGGGCTACACTGAAGCTTTCTTT

J: TRBJ2-7
size: NA
V: TRBV28
D: TRBD1
CDR3: CASRPGQELGEQYF
DNA: TGTGCCAGCAGACCGGGACAGGAACTCGGTGAGCAGTACTTC

J: TRBJ2-7
size: NA
V: TRBV3-1/TRBV3-2
D: TRBD2
CDR3: CASSQYSGRGEQYF
DNA: TGTGCCAGCAGCCAGTATAGCGGGAGGGGCGAGCAGTACTTC

J: TRBJ1-2
size: few
V: TRBV7-2
D: NA
CDR3: CASSLMTASNYGYTF
DNA: TGTGCCAGCAGCTTAATGACAGCTTCAAACTATGGCTACACCTTC

J: TRBJ1-6
size: NA
V: TRBV6-6
D: NA
CDR3: CASRAETTLHF
DNA: TGTGCCAGCAGGGCGGAGACCACCCTCCACTTT

J: TRBJ2-1
size: few
V: TRBV24-1
D: TRBD1
CDR3: CATSDHDRGTYNEQFF
DNA: TGTGCCACCAGTGATCATGACAGGGGGACCTACAATGAGCAGTTCTTC

J: TRBJ1-1
size: NA
V: TRBV30
D: NA
CDR3: CAWSRGGNTEAFF
DNA: TGTGCCTGGAGCAGGGGCGGGAACACTGAAGCTTTCTTT

J: TRBJ2-3
size: NA
V: TRBV18
D: TRBD2
CDR3: CASSQAGTSVDTQYF
DNA: TGTGCCAGCTCACAAGCCGGGACTAGCGTCGATACGCAGTATTTT

J: TRBJ2-3
size: NA
V: TRBV30
D: TRBD2
CDR3: CAWTRGRRDTQYF
DNA: TGTGCCTGGACTCGCGGGAGAAGAGATACGCAGTATTTT

J: TRBJ1-5
size: NA
V: TRBV18
D: NA
CDR3: CASSPGEDQPQHF
DNA: TGTGCCAGCTCACCGGGGGAGGACCAGCCCCAGCATTTT

J: TRBJ2-7
size: NA
V: TRBV3-1/TRBV3-2
D: TRBD1
CDR3: CASSQVGTGGSYEQYF
DNA: TGTGCCAGCAGCCAAGTTGGGACAGGGGGCTCCTACGAGCAGTACTTC

J: TRBJ1-2
size: NA
V: TRBV7-9
D: TRBD1
CDR3: CASSPRGQGGLSNYGYTF
DNA: TGTGCCAGCTCCCCTCGGGGACAGGGGGGATTATCGAACTATGGCTACACCTTC

J: TRBJ1-6
size: NA
V: TRBV18
D: TRBD1
CDR3: CASSSGTVDSPLHF
DNA: TGTGCCAGCTCGTCCGGGACAGTTGATTCACCCCTCCACTTT

J: TRBJ1-1
size: once
V: TRBV6-5
D: TRBD1
CDR3: CASSTGQGGTEAFF
DNA: TGTGCCAGCAGTACCGGACAGGGTGGAACTGAAGCTTTCTTT

J: TRBJ2-7
size: NA
V: TRBV6-6
D: TRBD1
CDR3: CASSPSPGQGNGAYEGQYF
DNA: TGTGCCAGCAGTCCCTCTCCGGGACAGGGAAATGGGGCCTACGAAGGGCAGTACTTC

J: TRBJ1-4
size: once
V: TRBV28
D: NA
CDR3: CASSLAGVKTNEKLFF
DNA: TGTGCCAGCAGTTTGGCGGGGGTAAAGACTAATGAAAAACTGTTTTTT

J: TRBJ2-1
size: NA
V: TRBV7-9
D: TRBD1
CDR3: CASSLVGQGSHEQFF
DNA: TGTGCCAGCAGCTTAGTCGGACAGGGTTCGCATGAGCAGTTCTTC

J: TRBJ1-2
size: NA
V: TRBV6-6
D: NA
CDR3: CASSYGGAAYGYTF
DNA: TGTGCCAGCAGTTACGGGGGGGCGGCCTATGGCTACACCTTC

J: TRBJ2-2
size: NA
V: TRBV28
D: NA
CDR3: CASSGLTGELFF
DNA: TGTGCCAGCAGTGGACTCACCGGGGAGCTGTTTTTT

J: TRBJ1-1
size: NA
V: TRBV13
D: NA
CDR3: CASSQDWGEGTEAFF
DNA: TGTGCCAGCAGCCAAGACTGGGGGGAGGGCACTGAAGCTTTCTTT

J: TRBJ2-5
size: NA
V: TRBV18
D: NA
CDR3: CASFSGVQETQYF
DNA: TGTGCCAGCTTCTCAGGGGTTCAAGAGACCCAGTACTTC

J: TRBJ2-3
size: NA
V: TRBV6-2/TRBV6-3
D: NA
CDR3: CASSYSRTDTDTQYF
DNA: TGTGCCAGCAGTTACTCCAGGACAGACACAGATACGCAGTATTTT

J: TRBJ2-7
size: NA
V: TRBV7-3
D: NA
CDR3: CASSSGVGKEQYF
DNA: TGTGCCAGCAGCTCGGGGGTAGGGAAGGAGCAGTACTTC

J: TRBJ2-3
size: NA
V: TRBV6-6
D: NA
CDR3: CASSYLNPGADTQYF
DNA: TGTGCCAGCAGTTACTTAAACCCAGGGGCAGATACGCAGTATTTT

J: TRBJ1-5
size: NA
V: TRBV18
D: TRBD1
CDR3: CASSQDRGGISNQPQHF
DNA: TGTGCCAGCTCACAGGACAGGGGCGGTATTAGCAATCAGCCCCAGCATTTT

J: TRBJ1-2
size: NA
V: TRBV12-5
D: TRBD1
CDR3: CASGLAPTRTGNDYGYTF
DNA: TGTGCTAGTGGTTTGGCACCCACCCGGACAGGGAATGACTATGGCTACACCTTC

J: TRBJ2-7
size: NA
V: TRBV21-1
D: NA
CDR3: CASSNSRLNEQYF
DNA: TGTGCCAGCAGCAATTCCAGGCTCAACGAGCAGTACTTC

J: TRBJ2-7
size: NA
V: TRBV28
D: TRBD2
CDR3: CASSSPSLAGASNEQYF
DNA: TGTGCCAGCAGTTCCCCTTCACTAGCGGGAGCTTCGAACGAGCAGTACTTC